A single sample gave rise to the 21 T cell receptor beta chains below, sequenced in a study of T cells in Graves' hyperthyroidism and ophthalmopathy. Amplification of TCR beta CDR3 regions used RNA as the template. Researchers ran a first-round RT-PCR on the TCR CDR3 using the HTBI primer set. In TCRdb, the multiplex PCR reads were re-called with MiXCR into one record per CDR3 protein. The profile shows about 640,000 distinct CDR3 sequences, more than 12% of them singletons. Sequencing used blood. Source of these receptors: a woman aged 50 to 65 with Graves' ophthalmopathy.

The V and J genes are TRBV27 and TRBJ2-5; 15 nucleotides align to TRBD2. Germline CDR1 MNHEY, CDR2 SMNVEV (reference sequence). The CDR3 length is 16 residues. Trimming took 5 bases from V and 4 from J; bases not matched to a gene: 5. The CDR3 bases are TGTGCCAGCAGTGGGACTAGCGGGAGGAGGGCAGAGACCCAGTACTTC. This encodes CASSGTSGRRAETQYF.

This clonotype was counted at least ten times. The V call is TRBV6-2 or TRBV6-3, the J call TRBJ1-6; 8 bases fit TRBD1. Per the germline V gene, CDR1 is MNHEY and CDR2 is SVGEGT. CDR3 length: 14 residues. Trimming at V came to 7 bases and at J to 6 bases, leaving 5 bases not matched to a gene. CDR3 coding DNA: TGTGCCAGCACCAGGACAGGGTCTAATTCACCCCTCCACTTT. Translating gives CASTRTGSNSPLHF.

This clonotype was counted at least ten times. This chain joins TRBV30 and TRBJ2-1; TRBD2 agrees at 7 bases. Germline-derived CDR1 and CDR2 are GTSNPN and SVGIG (reference sequence). The V gene end was trimmed by 2 bases and the J gene end by 9 bases; junction bases not matched to a gene: 19. The CDR3 spans 17 residues. The CDR3 DNA is TGTGCCTGGAGTATCCTACGACTAGCCGGCCGGGGAATTGAGCAGTTCTTC. This encodes CAWSILRLAGRGIEQFF. The variable domain in full, with the rest retrieved from reference TRBV30 and TRBJ2-1, is SQTIHQWPATLVQPVGSPLSLECTVEGTSNPNLYWYRQAAGRGLQLLFYSVGIGQISSEVPQNLSASRPQDRQFILSSKKLLLSDSGFYLCAWSILRLAGRGIEQFFGPGTRLTVL.

This clonotype was recorded a few times. This sequence joins TRBV7-6 and TRBJ2-7; D is perhaps TRBD2 (6 bases). The V end lost 5 bases, the J end lost 1 base, and 18 bases lay between the germline ends. The CDR3 totals 16 residues. Germline V gene sequence: CDR1 SGHVS, CDR2 FNYEAQ. CDR3 in DNA: TGTGCCAGCAGCCCGAGATTAGCGGTACTTTCCTACGAGCAGTACTTC. This encodes CASSPRLAVLSYEQYF.

This clonotype was found many times. The chain combines TRBV7-2 with TRBJ2-3; 10 bases agree with TRBD2. The CDR3 consists of 15 residues. With V trimmed by 1 base and J by 4 bases, 2 bases remained unmatched. CDR1 SGHTA and CDR2 FQGNSA come from the germline V gene. The CDR3 sequence: CASSLGSGRSDTQYF. The CDR3, as DNA: TGTGCCAGCAGCTTAGGTAGCGGGAGGTCAGATACGCAGTATTTT.

This clonotype was recorded many times. The chain employs TRBV2 and TRBJ1-5; D not certain. The V and J ends lost 2 bases and 5 bases respectively, with 13 bases between them. The germline gives CDR1 SNHLY, CDR2 FYNNEI. The CDR3 is made up of 15 amino acids. This CDR3 is CASSERVDNYQPQHF. DNA for the CDR3: TGTGCCAGCAGTGAAAGGGTAGACAATTATCAGCCCCAGCATTTT.

The table lists this clonotype with many counts. The J gene is TRBJ1-2, the V gene TRBV11-1; D unresolved. The CDR3 has 13 amino acids. Trimming left V 2 bases short and J 8 bases short, with 12 bases between. The V gene's germline CDR1 is SGHAT and CDR2 FQDESV (reference sequence). The CDR3 DNA follows: TGTGCCAGCAGCTTAAGTGGGCGGAAAGGCTACACCTTC. Amino acids: CASSLSGRKGYTF.

This clonotype was counted a few times. This sequence joins TRBV19 and TRBJ2-7; D is undetermined. This CDR3 contains 13 residues. V lost 7 bases to trimming and J lost 7 bases, with 17 bases between them. Germline CDR1 is LNHDA and CDR2 is SQIVND (reference sequence). This CDR3 reads CASKADSRDEQYF. The CDR3 DNA sequence: TGTGCCAGTAAGGCGGATTCCCGAGATGAGCAGTACTTC.

This clonotype was seen only a few times. This sequence joins TRBV18 and TRBJ2-1; maybe TRBD1 (6 bases). Trimming cost V 1 base and J 1 base, with 20 bases left between them. This CDR3 has 19 amino acids. Germline V gene data show CDR1 as KGHSH and CDR2 as LQKENI. As DNA, the CDR3 is TGTGCCAGCTCACCACGGGCTTCACTTATGAGGGGGTCCTACAATGAGCAGTTCTTC. Translation: CASSPRASLMRGSYNEQFF.

This clonotype was recorded many times. The chain carries TRBV7-2 and TRBJ2-7; D is uncertain. CDR3 length: 12 residues. Looked up from germline, CDR1 is SGHTA and CDR2 is FQGNSA. V lost 6 bases and J 6 bases, leaving 12 bases between the germline ends. CDR3 protein: CASSETLSEQYF. In DNA, the CDR3 is TGTGCCAGCAGTGAAACCTTGAGCGAGCAGTACTTC. Drawing the rest from reference TRBV7-2 and TRBJ2-7, the complete variable domain is GAGVSQSPSNKVTEKGKDVELRCDPISGHTALYWYRQSLGQGLEFLIYFQGNSAPDKSGLPSDRFSAERTGGSVSTLTIQRTQQEDSAVYLCASSETLSEQYFGPGTRLTVT.

With respect to this clonotype: A junction boundary mismatches the germline segment, possibly from a read error. V and J are TRBV19 and TRBJ1-2; D remains ambiguous. Germline-derived CDR1 and CDR2 are LNHDA and SQIVND (reference sequence). The CDR3 runs 15 residues. The CDR3 DNA reads as TGTGCCAGTAGAATAGGTGGAGGCCCACTATTTGGCTACACCTTC. It specifies CASRIGGGPLFGYTF.

This clonotype showed up just a few times. A read error may be the cause here, since a much bigger clone is one base away. The rearrangement joins TRBV2 to TRBJ2-7; D call uncertain. In germline, CDR1 is SNHLY, CDR2 FYNNEI. The CDR3 spans 10 residues. The ends were cut back, 7 bases at V and 4 bases at J, with 5 bases in the middle. The CDR3 protein is CASMAYEQYF. Written as DNA, the CDR3 is TGTGCCAGCATGGCGTACGAGCAGTACTTC.

The rearrangement links TRBV30 to TRBJ1-1; D uncertain. This CDR3 spans 13 amino acids. The V end was cut by 2 bases, the J end by 0 bases, with 7 bases between. Germline CDR1 is GTSNPN and CDR2 is SVGIG (reference sequence). Here the CDR3 DNA reads TGTGCCTGGAGTACGACATTGAACACTGAAGCTTTCTTT. Amino acid sequence: CAWSTTLNTEAFF.

This clonotype was observed a few times. The chain joins TRBV29-1 to TRBJ2-7; possibly TRBD2 for D (5 bases). CDR1 and CDR2 from the germline V gene are SQVTM and ANQGSEA. The CDR3 totals 13 residues. Trimming cost V 1 base and J 6 bases, with 13 bases left between them. Here the CDR3 DNA reads TGCAGCGTTGAAGTCTCCCCGAGCGGCGAGCAGTACTTC. This encodes CSVEVSPSGEQYF.

This clonotype was seen a handful of times. The chain employs TRBV27 and TRBJ2-5; no clear D. The ends were cut back, 5 bases at V and 3 bases at J, with 13 bases in the middle. This CDR3 comprises 14 residues. Germline CDR1 is MNHEY and CDR2 is SMNVEV (reference sequence). The CDR3 spells CASSTTILKETQYF. The CDR3 DNA reads TGTGCCAGCAGTACAACCATTCTTAAAGAGACCCAGTACTTC.

This chain uses TRBV29-1 with TRBJ2-5; 14 nucleotides agree with TRBD2. The CDR3 totals 14 residues. Germline assignment: CDR1 SQVTM and CDR2 ANQGSEA. V lost 7 bases and J lost 4; bases outside the gene matches: 5. The CDR3 here is CSAGLAGGVETQYF. For the CDR3, the DNA is TGCAGCGCTGGACTAGCGGGAGGAGTAGAGACCCAGTACTTC.

The table lists this clonotype with many counts. V is TRBV7-2 and J is TRBJ2-7; a weak D match, TRBD1 (6 bases). V lost 1 base and J lost 2, with 9 bases in between. In germline, CDR1 is SGHTA, CDR2 FQGNSA. This CDR3 contains 14 residues. For the CDR3, the DNA is TGTGCCAGCAGCTTAGTCCCAGGGGCCTACGAGCAGTACTTC. Amino acid sequence: CASSLVPGAYEQYF. The entire variable domain, with the rest obtained from reference TRBV7-2 and TRBJ2-7, is as follows: GAGVSQSPSNKVTEKGKDVELRCDPISGHTALYWYRQSLGQGLEFLIYFQGNSAPDKSGLPSDRFSAERTGGSVSTLTIQRTQQEDSAVYLCASSLVPGAYEQYFGPGTRLTVT.

Comment on this clonotype: One junction end disagrees with the germline gene, perhaps due to a read error. The chain uses TRBV2 and TRBJ2-7; 11 nucleotides agree with TRBD2. The CDR3 totals 18 residues. Germline assignment: CDR1 SNHLY and CDR2 FYNNEI. The CDR3 DNA reads TGTGCCATCAGTCTTACTAGCGGGAGTTTTGGAAGCTCCTACGAGCAGTACTTC. It specifies CAISLTSGSFGSSYEQYF.

Ten or more counts support this clonotype. This chain joins TRBV12-3 or TRBV12-4 and TRBJ1-2; the match to TRBD1 covers 9 bases. The CDR3 has 15 residues. V trimming: 3 bases; J trimming: 3 bases; junction bases outside the gene matches: 5. CDR3 loop: CASSLGTGWDYGYTF. As DNA, the CDR3 is TGTGCCAGCAGTTTGGGGACAGGGTGGGACTATGGCTACACCTTC.

There are many counts of this clonotype. The chain combines TRBV5-1 with TRBJ1-1; D gene unclear. This CDR3 has 11 residues. Germline V gene lookup returns CDR1 SGHRS and CDR2 YFSETQ. V dropped 4 bases and J dropped 3 bases, with 4 bases sitting between them. CDR3 in DNA: TGCGCCAGCAGCACCGACACTGAAGCTTTCTTT. It codes for CASSTDTEAFF.

This clonotype was found many times. This chain connects TRBV15 to TRBJ2-1; D remains unclear. Germline CDR1 is LNHNV and CDR2 is YYDKDF (reference sequence). CDR3 length: 17 amino acids. Trimming stripped 0 bases from V and 2 bases from J, with 14 bases between. The CDR3: CATSRDRRGPTYNEQFF. CDR3 DNA sequence: TGTGCCACCAGCAGAGATCGACGTGGGCCCACCTACAATGAGCAGTTCTTC.